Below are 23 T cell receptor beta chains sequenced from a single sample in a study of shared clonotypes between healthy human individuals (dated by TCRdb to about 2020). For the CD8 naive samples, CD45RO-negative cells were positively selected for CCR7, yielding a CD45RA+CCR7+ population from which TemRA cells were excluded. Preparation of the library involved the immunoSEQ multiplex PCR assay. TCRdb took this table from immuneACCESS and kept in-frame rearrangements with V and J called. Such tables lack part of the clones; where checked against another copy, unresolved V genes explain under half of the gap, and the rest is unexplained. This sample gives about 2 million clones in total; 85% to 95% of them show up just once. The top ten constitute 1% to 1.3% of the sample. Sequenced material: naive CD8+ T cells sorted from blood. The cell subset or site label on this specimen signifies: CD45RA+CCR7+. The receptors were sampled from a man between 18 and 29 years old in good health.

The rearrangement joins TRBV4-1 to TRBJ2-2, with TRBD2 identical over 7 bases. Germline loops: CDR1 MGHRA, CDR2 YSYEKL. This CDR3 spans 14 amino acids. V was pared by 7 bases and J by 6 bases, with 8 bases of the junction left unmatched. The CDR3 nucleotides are TGCGCCAGCAACGTCCCGGGGGGTTCCGGGGAGCTGTTTTTT. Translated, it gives CASNVPGGSGELFF.

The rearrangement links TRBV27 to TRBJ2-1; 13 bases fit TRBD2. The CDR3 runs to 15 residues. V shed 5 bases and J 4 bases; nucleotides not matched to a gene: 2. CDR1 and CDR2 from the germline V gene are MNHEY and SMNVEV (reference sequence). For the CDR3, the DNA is TGTGCCAGCAGTGTGGGACTAGCGGGGTACAATGAGCAGTTCTTC. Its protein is CASSVGLAGYNEQFF.

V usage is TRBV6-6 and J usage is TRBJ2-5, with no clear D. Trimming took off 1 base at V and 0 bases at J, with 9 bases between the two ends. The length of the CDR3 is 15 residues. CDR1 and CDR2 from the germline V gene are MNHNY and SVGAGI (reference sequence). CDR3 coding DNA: TGTGCCAGCAGTTACTTGATGCCGGACCAAGAGACCCAGTACTTC. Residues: CASSYLMPDQETQYF.

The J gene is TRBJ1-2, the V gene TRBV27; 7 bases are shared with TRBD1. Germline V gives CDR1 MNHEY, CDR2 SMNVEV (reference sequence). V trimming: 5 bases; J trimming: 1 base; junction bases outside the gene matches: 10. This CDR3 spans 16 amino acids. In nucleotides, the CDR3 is TGTGCCAGCAGTCCTTCAGGGGGGACTATTAACTATGGCTACACCTTC. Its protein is CASSPSGGTINYGYTF.

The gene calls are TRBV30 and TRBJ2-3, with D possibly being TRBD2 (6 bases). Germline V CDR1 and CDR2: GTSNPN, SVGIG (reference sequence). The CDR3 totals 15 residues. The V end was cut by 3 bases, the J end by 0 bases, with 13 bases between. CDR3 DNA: TGTGCCTGGAGCGAAGCGGGCGCTAGCACAGATACGCAGTATTTT. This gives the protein CAWSEAGASTDTQYF.

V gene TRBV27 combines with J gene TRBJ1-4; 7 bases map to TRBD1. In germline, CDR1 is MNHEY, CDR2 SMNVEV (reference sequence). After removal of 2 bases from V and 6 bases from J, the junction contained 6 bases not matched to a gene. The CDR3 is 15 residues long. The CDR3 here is CASSLLQGYDEKLFF. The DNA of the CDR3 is TGTGCCAGCAGTTTACTACAGGGGTACGATGAAAAACTGTTTTTT. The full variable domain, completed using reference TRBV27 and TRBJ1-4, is EAQVTQNPRYLITVTGKKLTVTCSQNMNHEYMSWYRQDPGLGLRQIYYSMNVEVTDKGDVPEGYKVSRKEKRNFPLILESPSPNQTSLYFCASSLLQGYDEKLFFGSGTQLSVL.

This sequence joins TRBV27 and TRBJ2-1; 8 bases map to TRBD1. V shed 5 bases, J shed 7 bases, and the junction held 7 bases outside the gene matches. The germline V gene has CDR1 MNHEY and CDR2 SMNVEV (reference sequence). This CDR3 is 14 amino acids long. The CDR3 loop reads CASSERTGRNEQFF. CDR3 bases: TGTGCCAGCAGTGAACGGACAGGGCGGAATGAGCAGTTCTTC.

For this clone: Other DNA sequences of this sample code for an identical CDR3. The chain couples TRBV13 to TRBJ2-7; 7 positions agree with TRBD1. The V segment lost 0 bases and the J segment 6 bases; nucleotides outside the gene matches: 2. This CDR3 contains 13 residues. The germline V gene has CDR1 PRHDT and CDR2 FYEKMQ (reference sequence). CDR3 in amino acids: CASSLGTGAEQYF. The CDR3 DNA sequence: TGTGCCAGCAGCTTAGGAACAGGGGCCGAGCAGTACTTC.

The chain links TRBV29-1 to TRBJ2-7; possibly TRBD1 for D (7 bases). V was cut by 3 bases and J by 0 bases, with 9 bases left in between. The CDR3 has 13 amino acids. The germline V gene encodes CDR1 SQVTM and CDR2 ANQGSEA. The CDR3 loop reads CSVEQGGSYEQYF. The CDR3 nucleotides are TGCAGCGTTGAGCAGGGGGGCTCCTACGAGCAGTACTTC.

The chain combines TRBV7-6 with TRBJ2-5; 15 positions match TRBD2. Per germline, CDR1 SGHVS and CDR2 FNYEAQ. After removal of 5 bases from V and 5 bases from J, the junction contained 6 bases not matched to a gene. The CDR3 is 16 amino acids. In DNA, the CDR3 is TGTGCCAGCAGCCAAGGGACTAGCGGGGGGACGGAGACCCAGTACTTC. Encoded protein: CASSQGTSGGTETQYF.

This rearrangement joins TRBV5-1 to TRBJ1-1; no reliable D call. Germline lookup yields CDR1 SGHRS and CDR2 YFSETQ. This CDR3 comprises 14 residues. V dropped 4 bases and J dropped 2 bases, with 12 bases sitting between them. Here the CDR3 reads CASSQVSTNTEAFF. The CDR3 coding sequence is TGCGCCAGCAGCCAGGTTTCAACTAACACTGAAGCTTTCTTT.

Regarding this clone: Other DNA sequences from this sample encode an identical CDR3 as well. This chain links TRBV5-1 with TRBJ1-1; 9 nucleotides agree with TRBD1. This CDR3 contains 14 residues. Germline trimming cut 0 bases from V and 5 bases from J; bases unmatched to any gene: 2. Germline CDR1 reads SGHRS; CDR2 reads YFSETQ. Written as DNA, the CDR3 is TGCGCCAGCAGCTTGGACAGGGGGCTGACTGAAGCTTTCTTT. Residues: CASSLDRGLTEAFF.

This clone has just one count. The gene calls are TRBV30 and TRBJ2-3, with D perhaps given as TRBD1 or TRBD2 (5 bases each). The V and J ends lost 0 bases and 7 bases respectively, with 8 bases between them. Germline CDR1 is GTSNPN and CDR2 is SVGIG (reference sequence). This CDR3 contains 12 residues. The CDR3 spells CAWSVGGNTQYF. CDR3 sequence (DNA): TGTGCCTGGAGTGTTGGGGGAAATACGCAGTATTTT.

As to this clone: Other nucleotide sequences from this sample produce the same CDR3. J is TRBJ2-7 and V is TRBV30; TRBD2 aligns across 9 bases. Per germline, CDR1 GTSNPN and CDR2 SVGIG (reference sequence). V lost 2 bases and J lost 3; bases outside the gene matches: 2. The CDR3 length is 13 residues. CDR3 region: CAWSSSGSYEQYF. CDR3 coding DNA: TGTGCCTGGAGTAGTAGCGGGAGCTACGAGCAGTACTTC.

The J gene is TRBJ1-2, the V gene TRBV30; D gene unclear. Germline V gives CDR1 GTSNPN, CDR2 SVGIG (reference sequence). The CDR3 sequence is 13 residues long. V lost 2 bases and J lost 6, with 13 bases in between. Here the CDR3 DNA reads TGTGCCTGGAGTATCTCTGGGGTCGATGGCTACACCTTC. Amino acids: CAWSISGVDGYTF.

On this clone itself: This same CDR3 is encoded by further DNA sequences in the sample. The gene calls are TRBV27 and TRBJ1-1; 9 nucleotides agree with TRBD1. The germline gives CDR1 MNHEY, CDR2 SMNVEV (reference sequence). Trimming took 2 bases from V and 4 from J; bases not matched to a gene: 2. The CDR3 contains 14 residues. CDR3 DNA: TGTGCCAGCAGTTTAGGGACAGGGAGCACTGAAGCTTTCTTT. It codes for CASSLGTGSTEAFF.

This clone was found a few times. In nucleotides, the CDR3 is TGCGCCAGCAGCCCCCCGGGGGTGGGTGGCTATGGCTACACCTTC. Its protein is CASSPPGVGGYGYTF. V usage is TRBV4-1 and J usage is TRBJ1-2, with D possibly being TRBD1 (5 bases). This CDR3 region has 15 residues. With 4 bases removed from V and 4 bases from J, the gap between germline ends came to 16 bases. Germline CDR1 is MGHRA and CDR2 is YSYEKL.

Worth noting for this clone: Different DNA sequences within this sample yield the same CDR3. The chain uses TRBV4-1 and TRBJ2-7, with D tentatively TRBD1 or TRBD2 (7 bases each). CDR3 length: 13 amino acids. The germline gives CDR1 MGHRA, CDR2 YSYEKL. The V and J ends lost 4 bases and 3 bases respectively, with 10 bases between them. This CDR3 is CASSPGGDYEQYF. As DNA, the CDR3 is TGCGCCAGCAGCCCAGGGGGGGACTACGAGCAGTACTTC.

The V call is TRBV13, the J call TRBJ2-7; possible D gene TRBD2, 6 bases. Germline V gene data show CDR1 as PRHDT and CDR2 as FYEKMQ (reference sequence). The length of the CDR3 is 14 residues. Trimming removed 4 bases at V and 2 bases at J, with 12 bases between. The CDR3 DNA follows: TGTGCCAGCAGCTATGCCGGGGGAACCTACGAGCAGTACTTC. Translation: CASSYAGGTYEQYF.

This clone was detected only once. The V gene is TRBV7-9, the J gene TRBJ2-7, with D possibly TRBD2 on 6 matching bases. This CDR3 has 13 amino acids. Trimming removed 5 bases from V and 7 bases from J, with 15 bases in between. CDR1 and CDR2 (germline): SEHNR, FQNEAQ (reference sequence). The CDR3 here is CASSKSGEEEQYF. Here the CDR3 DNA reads TGTGCCAGCAGCAAATCGGGAGAGGAGGAGCAGTACTTC.

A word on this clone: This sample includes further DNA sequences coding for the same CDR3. As DNA, the CDR3 is TGTGCCAGTAGTATAGGACAGGGGGCCTACGAGCAGTACTTC. Translating gives CASSIGQGAYEQYF. The chain carries TRBV19 and TRBJ2-7, with TRBD1 matching over 9 bases. The CDR3 runs 14 residues. The junction had 0 bases not matched to a gene; V was cut back by 1 base and J by 2 bases. CDR1 and CDR2 from the germline V gene are LNHDA and SQIVND (reference sequence).

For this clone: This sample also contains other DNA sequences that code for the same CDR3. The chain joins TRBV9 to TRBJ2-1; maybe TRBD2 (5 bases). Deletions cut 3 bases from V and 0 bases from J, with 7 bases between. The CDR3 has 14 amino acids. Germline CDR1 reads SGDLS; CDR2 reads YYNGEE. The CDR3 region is CASSGRSSYNEQFF. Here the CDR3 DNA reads TGTGCCAGCAGCGGGAGGAGCTCCTACAATGAGCAGTTCTTC.

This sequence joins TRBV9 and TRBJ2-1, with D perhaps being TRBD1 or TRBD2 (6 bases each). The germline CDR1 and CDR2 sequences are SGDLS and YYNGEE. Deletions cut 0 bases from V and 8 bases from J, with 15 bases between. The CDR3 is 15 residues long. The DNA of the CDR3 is TGTGCCAGCAGCGTAGAGGGGGGAGTCTTTGATGAGCAGTTCTTC. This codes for CASSVEGGVFDEQFF.